Following are 17 T cell receptor beta chains from one sample sequenced in a study of blood T cell repertoires in COVID-19. Here immunoSEQ multiplex PCR was the method, and the copy in TCRdb shows in-frame clones only, minus some. The sample yields 65,000 to 90,000 clones, about four fifths seen once. Sequenced material: peripheral blood. The receptor source for this set is a man aged 55 to 69 with acute or convalescent COVID-19.

This clone has more than one count but fewer than ten. At one end, the junction sequence differs from germline, possibly due to a read error. V is TRBV12-3 or TRBV12-4 and J is TRBJ1-2, with a tentative D call TRBD1 (5 bases). The CDR3 length is 13 residues. CDR3 region: CASSLGTRVTLLF. As DNA, the CDR3 is TGTGCCAGCAGTTTAGGGACACGGGTAACCCTACTCTTC.

V and J are TRBV18 and TRBJ1-5; TRBD1 matches at 8 bases. V was clipped by 5 bases and J by 3 bases; unmatched bases: 9. Germline CDR1 and CDR2: KGHSH and LQKENI. CDR3 length: 16 residues. In nucleotides, the CDR3 is TGTGCCAGCTCAGCCTGGGGACAGGAATTCAATCAGCCCCAGCATTTT. Residues: CASSAWGQEFNQPQHF.

V usage is TRBV4-1 and J usage is TRBJ2-7; 9 bases align to TRBD1. CDR3 length: 16 amino acids. V shed 4 bases, J shed 4 bases, and the junction held 11 bases outside the gene matches. The germline CDR1 and CDR2 sequences are MGHRA and YSYEKL. The CDR3 is CASSPAGTGPFYEQYF. The DNA for the CDR3 is TGCGCCAGCAGCCCAGCTGGGACAGGGCCTTTTTACGAGCAGTACTTC.

This chain links TRBV7-2 with TRBJ2-7; D might be TRBD2 (6 bases). CDR1 is SGHTA and CDR2 is FQGNSA in the germline V gene. Trimming left V 1 base short and J 2 bases short, with 9 bases between. The length of the CDR3 is 14 residues. The CDR3 spells CASSLGLATYEQYF. The CDR3, as DNA: TGTGCCAGCAGCTTAGGGCTAGCGACCTACGAGCAGTACTTC.

V gene TRBV28 combines with J gene TRBJ1-5, with 10 positions matching TRBD1. This CDR3 region has 15 residues. Germline V gene data show CDR1 as MDHEN and CDR2 as SYDVKM. The trim removed 6 bases at V and 4 bases at J, leaving 6 bases unmatched. The CDR3 nucleotides read TGTGCCAGCAGGCGTAGACAGGGGGCAAATCAGCCCCAGCATTTT. Residues: CASRRRQGANQPQHF.

This chain connects TRBV24-1 to TRBJ2-1; a possible D gene is TRBD1 (5 bases). CDR3 size: 15 residues. Germline-derived CDR1 and CDR2 are KGHDR and SFDVKD. V lost 6 bases and J 7 bases, leaving 18 bases between the germline ends. CDR3 amino acids: CATSLGAPVGNEQFF. In nucleotides, the CDR3 is TGTGCCACCAGTCTAGGGGCGCCAGTTGGGAATGAGCAGTTCTTC.

V usage is TRBV10-1 and J usage is TRBJ2-1; weak D call: TRBD2 (6 bases). The V end was cut by 4 bases, the J end by 0 bases, with 10 bases between. This CDR3 contains 15 residues. The germline CDR1 and CDR2 sequences are WNHNN and SYGVQD (reference sequence). The CDR3 DNA reads as TGCGCCAGCAGTGGGGGACTGAGCTCCTACAATGAGCAGTTCTTC. Protein: CASSGGLSSYNEQFF.

The rearrangement joins TRBV28 to TRBJ2-7; 8 bases match TRBD2. Germline assignment: CDR1 MDHEN and CDR2 SYDVKM. The CDR3 sequence is 14 residues long. The CDR3 sequence is CAVSAGGSSYEQYF. The CDR3 DNA follows: TGTGCAGTAAGTGCGGGAGGAAGCTCCTACGAGCAGTACTTC.

This clone was counted only a few times. The chain links TRBV5-6 to TRBJ2-5; TRBD2 agrees at 8 bases. Germline assignment: CDR1 SGHDT and CDR2 YYEEEE. The length of the CDR3 is 15 residues. With 6 bases clipped from V and 6 bases from J, the junction kept 13 bases outside the gene matches. The CDR3 DNA reads TGTGCCAGCACCCGGACTAGCTTACCCGGGAAGACCCAGTACTTC. Amino acid sequence: CASTRTSLPGKTQYF.

V usage is TRBV6-6 and J usage is TRBJ1-6; possibly TRBD1 for D (5 bases). The CDR3 is 13 residues long. V was cut by 7 bases and J by 6 bases, with 10 bases left in between. The germline V gene encodes CDR1 MNHNY and CDR2 SVGAGI (reference sequence). CDR3 sequence: CASTGFINSPLHF. Written as DNA, the CDR3 is TGTGCCAGCACAGGGTTTATTAATTCACCCCTCCACTTT.

This clone is categorized as medium-sized. V gene TRBV14 combines with J gene TRBJ2-7; tentatively, D is TRBD1 (5 bases). This CDR3 is 14 amino acids long. The germline gives CDR1 SGHDN, CDR2 FVKESK. V was clipped by 2 bases and J by 0 bases, with 8 bases between them. In DNA form, the CDR3 reads TGTGCCAGCAGCCAAAACAGGTTCTCCTACGAGCAGTACTTC. Translation: CASSQNRFSYEQYF.

The chain employs TRBV6-2 or TRBV6-3 and TRBJ2-1; TRBD2 agrees at 14 bases. The CDR3 length is 17 residues. The germline CDR1 and CDR2 sequences are MNHEY and SVGEGT. V shed 6 bases, J shed 8 bases, and the junction held 12 bases outside the gene matches. The CDR3 DNA is TGTGCCAGCAGCTCCGGACTAGCGGGGGGCGCGAGCGATGAGCAGTTCTTC. Amino acids: CASSSGLAGGASDEQFF.

The V gene is TRBV10-3, the J gene TRBJ2-7; 8 bases line up with TRBD2. Germline CDR1 and CDR2: ENHRY and SYGVKD. CDR3 length: 12 residues. The junction had 4 bases not matched to a gene; V was cut back by 6 bases and J by 6 bases. The chain's CDR3 is CAISGRASEQYF. In nucleotides, the CDR3 is TGTGCCATCAGCGGGAGGGCCTCCGAGCAGTACTTC.

The chain employs TRBV18 and TRBJ2-5; perhaps TRBD2 as D (6 bases). Germline loops: CDR1 KGHSH, CDR2 LQKENI. The V end was cut by 3 bases, the J end by 4 bases, with 9 bases between. The CDR3 has 13 residues. This CDR3 is CASSPVGGETQYF. CDR3 DNA sequence: TGTGCCAGCTCACCGGTCGGGGGAGAGACCCAGTACTTC.

On this clone: The junction departs from germline at one end; a sequencing error may be responsible. V and J are TRBV27 and TRBJ2-2; TRBD2 aligns across 8 bases. The CDR3 is 17 amino acids. Germline values: CDR1 MNHEY, CDR2 SMNVEV (reference sequence). The CDR3 coding sequence is TGTGCCAGCAGTTTGACCCCGACTAGCGCGTACACCGGGAAGCTGTTTTTT. Protein: CASSLTPTSAYTGKLFF.

The chain uses TRBV4-1 and TRBJ2-2, with TRBD2 matching 11 bases. CDR1 is MGHRA, CDR2 YSYEKL, per germline. The CDR3 is 22 residues long. Trimming cost V 4 bases and J 3 bases; bases outside gene matches: 22. CDR3 coding DNA: TGCGCCAGCAGCCCTATCCTGACTAGCGGGGCGGTGGGTTTAATGGACACCGGGGAGCTGTTTTTT. It yields the protein CASSPILTSGAVGLMDTGELFF.

Regarding this clone: The same CDR3 also results from other DNA sequences found in this sample. This rearrangement joins TRBV6-5 to TRBJ1-1, with D perhaps TRBD1 (5 bases). The V end lost 6 bases, the J end lost 1 base, and 9 bases lay between the germline ends. The length of the CDR3 is 13 residues. Looked up from germline, CDR1 is MNHEY and CDR2 is SVGAGI. The DNA of the CDR3 is TGTGCCAGCAGCTCAACAGGGAACACTGAAGCTTTCTTT. Translating gives CASSSTGNTEAFF.